The 3 T cell receptor beta chains below all came from one sample that was sequenced in a study of blood T cells in healthy people across ages. Primers used in a second PCR of roughly 6 to 11 cycles were a sample-barcoded 5' primer and a J-beta primer mix. Each CDR3 protein gets one entry after TCRdb re-called the 5' RACE reads with MiXCR. The table records around 900,000 distinct CDR3 sequences, around 54% of them present only once. The sequenced sample was blood. All receptors come from an older woman in good health.

This clonotype was counted many times. The chain joins TRBV4-3 to TRBJ2-4, with a tentative D call TRBD2 (6 bases). Trimming took off 0 bases at V and 6 bases at J, with 15 bases between the two ends. The germline V gene has CDR1 LGHNA and CDR2 YSLEER. This CDR3 has 16 residues. The DNA of the CDR3 is TGCGCCAGCAGCCAAGATCCCCCTGGAGGGTTAAACATTCAGTACTTC. Amino acid sequence: CASSQDPPGGLNIQYF.

The V gene is TRBV28, the J gene TRBJ2-7; 10 bases are shared with TRBD2. The trim removed 4 bases at V and 4 bases at J, leaving 10 bases unmatched. The CDR3 spans 16 residues. Germline CDR1 MDHEN, CDR2 SYDVKM. The CDR3 sequence is CASSSPTSGTRYEQYF. Written as DNA, the CDR3 is TGTGCCAGCAGTTCCCCAACTAGCGGGACCCGATACGAGCAGTACTTC. The full variable domain, its missing parts supplied by reference TRBV28 and TRBJ2-7, is DVKVTQSSRYLVKRTGEKVFLECVQDMDHENMFWYRQDPGLGLRLIYFSYDVKMKEKGDIPEGYSVSREKKERFSLILESASTNQTSMYLCASSSPTSGTRYEQYFGPGTRLTVT.

The rearrangement joins TRBV28 to TRBJ2-7; D possibly corresponds to TRBD1 (5 bases). Trimming cost V 3 bases and J 6 bases, with 15 bases left between them. The CDR3 sequence is 14 residues long. Germline lookup yields CDR1 MDHEN and CDR2 SYDVKM. This CDR3 reads CASSLAGRNREQYF. In nucleotides, the CDR3 is TGTGCCAGCAGTTTGGCAGGGCGGAACCGCGAGCAGTACTTC.